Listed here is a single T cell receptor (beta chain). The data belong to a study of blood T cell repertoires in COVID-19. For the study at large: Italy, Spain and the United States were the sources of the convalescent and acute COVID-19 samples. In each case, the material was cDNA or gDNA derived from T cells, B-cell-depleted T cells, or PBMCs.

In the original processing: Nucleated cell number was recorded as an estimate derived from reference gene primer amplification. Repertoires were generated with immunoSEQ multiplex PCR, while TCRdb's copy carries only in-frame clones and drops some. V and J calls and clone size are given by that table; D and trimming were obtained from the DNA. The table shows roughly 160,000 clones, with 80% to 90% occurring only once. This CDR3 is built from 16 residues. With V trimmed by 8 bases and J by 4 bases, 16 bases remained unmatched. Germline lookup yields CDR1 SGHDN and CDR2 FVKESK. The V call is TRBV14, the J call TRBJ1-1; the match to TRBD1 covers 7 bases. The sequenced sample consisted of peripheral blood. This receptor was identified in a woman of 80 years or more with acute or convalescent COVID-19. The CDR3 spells CASGRVGGAQVTEAFF. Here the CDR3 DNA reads TGTGCCAGCGGAAGAGTAGGGGGCGCCCAGGTCACTGAAGCTTTCTTT.